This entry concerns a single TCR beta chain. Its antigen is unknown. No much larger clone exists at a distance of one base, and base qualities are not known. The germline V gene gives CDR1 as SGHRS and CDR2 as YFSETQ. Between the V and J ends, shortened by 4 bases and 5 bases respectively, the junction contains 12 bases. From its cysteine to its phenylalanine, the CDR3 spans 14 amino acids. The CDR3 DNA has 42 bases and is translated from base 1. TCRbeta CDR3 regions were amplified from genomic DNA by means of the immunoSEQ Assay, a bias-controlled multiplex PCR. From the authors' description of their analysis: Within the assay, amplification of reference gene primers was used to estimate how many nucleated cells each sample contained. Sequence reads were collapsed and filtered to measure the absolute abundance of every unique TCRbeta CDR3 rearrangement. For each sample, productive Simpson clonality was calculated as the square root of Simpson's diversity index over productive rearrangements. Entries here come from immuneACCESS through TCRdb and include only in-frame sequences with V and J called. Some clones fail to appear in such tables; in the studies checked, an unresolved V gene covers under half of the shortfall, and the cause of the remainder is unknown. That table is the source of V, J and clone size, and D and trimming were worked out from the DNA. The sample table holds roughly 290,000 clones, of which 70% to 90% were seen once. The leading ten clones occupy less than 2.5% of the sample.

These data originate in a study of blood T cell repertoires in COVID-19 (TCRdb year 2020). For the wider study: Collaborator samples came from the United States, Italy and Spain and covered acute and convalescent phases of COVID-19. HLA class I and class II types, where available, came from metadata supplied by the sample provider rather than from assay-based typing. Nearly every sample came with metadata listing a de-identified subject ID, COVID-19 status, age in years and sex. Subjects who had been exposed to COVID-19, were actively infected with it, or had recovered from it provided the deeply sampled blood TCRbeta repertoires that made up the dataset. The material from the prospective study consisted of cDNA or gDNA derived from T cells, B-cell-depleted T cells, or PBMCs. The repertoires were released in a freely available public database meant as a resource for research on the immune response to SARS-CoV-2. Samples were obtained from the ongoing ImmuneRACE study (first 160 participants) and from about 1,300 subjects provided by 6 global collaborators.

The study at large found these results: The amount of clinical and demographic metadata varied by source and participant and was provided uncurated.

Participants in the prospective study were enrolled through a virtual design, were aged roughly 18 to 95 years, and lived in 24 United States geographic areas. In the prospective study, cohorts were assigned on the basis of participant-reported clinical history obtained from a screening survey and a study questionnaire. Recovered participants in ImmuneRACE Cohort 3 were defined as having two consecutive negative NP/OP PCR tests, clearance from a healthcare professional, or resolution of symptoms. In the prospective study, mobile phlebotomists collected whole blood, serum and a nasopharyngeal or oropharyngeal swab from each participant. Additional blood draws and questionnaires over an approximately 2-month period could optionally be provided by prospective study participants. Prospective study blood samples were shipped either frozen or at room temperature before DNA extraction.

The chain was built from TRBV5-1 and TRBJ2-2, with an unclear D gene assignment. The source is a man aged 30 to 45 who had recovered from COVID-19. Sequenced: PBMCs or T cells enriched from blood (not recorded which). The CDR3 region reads CASSITRATGELFF. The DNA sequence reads TGCGCCAGCAGCATAACCCGAGCGACCGGGGAGCTGTTTTTT.